The 7 T cell receptor beta chains given below trace back to one sample, sequenced in a study of blood T cell repertoires in COVID-19. Method: immunoSEQ multiplex PCR; TCRdb's copy keeps in-frame clones and lacks some. The sample has 40,000 to 50,000 clones; 81% are singletons. Source material: peripheral blood. The source is a middle-aged man with active or convalescent COVID-19.

This chain connects TRBV6-6 to TRBJ1-4; perhaps TRBD1 as D (5 bases). Trimming cost V 2 bases and J 0 bases, with 7 bases left between them. The germline V gene encodes CDR1 MNHNY and CDR2 SVGAGI (reference sequence). The CDR3 contains 15 residues. In DNA form, the CDR3 reads TGTGCCAGCAGTTACGGGGCAGCAACTAATGAAAAACTGTTTTTT. This codes for CASSYGAATNEKLFF.

V and J are TRBV5-1 and TRBJ2-1; the match to TRBD1 covers 7 bases. J lost 0 bases, V lost 2 bases, and 11 bases had no gene match. Germline CDR1 is SGHRS and CDR2 is YFSETQ. This CDR3 is built from 18 residues. The CDR3 DNA reads as TGCGCCAGCAGCTTCCGACCGACAGGGTCGGGCTCCTACAATGAGCAGTTCTTC. As protein: CASSFRPTGSGSYNEQFF.

This chain uses TRBV24-1 with TRBJ2-1, with TRBD2 matching over 12 bases. Germline lookup yields CDR1 KGHDR and CDR2 SFDVKD. The CDR3 has 24 amino acids. The junction had 23 bases not matched to a gene; V was cut back by 3 bases and J by 0 bases. Here the CDR3 reads CATSDPTGLAGLTDHTSSYNEQFF. CDR3 DNA: TGTGCCACCAGTGATCCCACCGGACTAGCGGGACTAACGGACCACACTAGCTCCTACAATGAGCAGTTCTTC.

The chain couples TRBV15 to TRBJ1-4; D is perhaps TRBD1 (6 bases). The V gene's germline CDR1 is LNHNV and CDR2 YYDKDF (reference sequence). The CDR3 is 15 amino acids. V was shortened by 9 bases and J by 8 bases, with 22 bases between the two germline ends. The CDR3 bases are TGTGCCACGGTGACAGGACTAGATCGGAGGGAAAAACTGTTTTTT. It codes for CATVTGLDRREKLFF.

The genes are TRBV19 and TRBJ1-5; unclear D gene. The CDR3 runs to 16 residues. V lost 6 bases, J lost 2 bases, and 17 bases lay in between. Germline CDR1 and CDR2: LNHDA and SQIVND (reference sequence). The CDR3 nucleotides are TGTGCCAGTAGGGAGGAGGGAGGTTATCGCAATCAGCCCCAGCATTTT. Translation: CASREEGGYRNQPQHF.

J is TRBJ2-5 and V is TRBV4-1; 10 bases are shared with TRBD2. CDR3 length equals 18 residues. Germline assignment: CDR1 MGHRA and CDR2 YSYEKL. Unmatched junction bases numbered 10, after V lost 1 base and J lost 2 bases. The CDR3 is CASSQGPGLAGEQETQYF. CDR3 nucleotide sequence: TGCGCCAGCAGCCAAGGCCCAGGCCTAGCGGGAGAACAAGAGACCCAGTACTTC.

The rearrangement links TRBV10-1 to TRBJ2-1; 7 bases match TRBD1. Germline CDR1 and CDR2: WNHNN and SYGVQD (reference sequence). Trimming at V came to 0 bases and at J to 4 bases, leaving 6 bases not matched to a gene. The CDR3 contains 16 residues. CDR3 nucleotides: TGCGCCAGCAGTGAGTCCACCGGGACAGTTTACAATGAGCAGTTCTTC. Protein sequence: CASSESTGTVYNEQFF.